Sequencing of this T cell receptor (beta chain) was carried out in a study of blood T cell repertoires in COVID-19 (dated by TCRdb to about 2020). A note on the overall study: The collaborator samples originated in the United States, Italy and Spain and spanned the acute and convalescent phases of COVID-19. The material from the prospective study consisted of cDNA or gDNA derived from T cells, B-cell-depleted T cells, or PBMCs. The dataset comprised deeply sampled blood TCRbeta repertoires from subjects exposed to, actively infected with, or recovered from COVID-19. A freely available public database, intended as a resource for researchers studying the immune response to SARS-CoV-2, is where the repertoires were released. Samples were obtained from the ongoing ImmuneRACE study (first 160 participants) and from some 1,300 subjects provided by 6 global collaborators. Nearly every sample came with metadata listing a de-identified subject ID, COVID-19 status, age in years and sex. Where available, HLA class I and class II types were obtained from metadata supplied by the sample provider rather than from assay-based typing. The investigation overall reported the following: The quantity of clinical and demographic metadata differed by source and by participant and was supplied without curation.

As to this clone: It lacks a known antigen. No base qualities exist here, and no much larger clone lies one base off it.

Enrolling through a virtual design, the prospective study's participants ranged in age from roughly 18 to 100 years and lived across roughly 23 United States geographic areas. To assign participants to cohorts, the prospective study relied on clinical history that participants themselves reported in a screening survey and a study questionnaire. Recovered participants in ImmuneRACE Cohort 3 were defined by two consecutive negative NP/OP PCR tests, clearance by a healthcare professional, or resolution of symptoms. Each participant in the prospective study had whole blood, serum and a nasopharyngeal or oropharyngeal swab collected by mobile phlebotomists. Over a roughly 2-month period, participants in the prospective study had the option of providing additional blood draws and questionnaires. Before DNA extraction, blood samples from the prospective study were shipped at room temperature or frozen.

The immunoSEQ Assay, a bias-controlled multiplex PCR, was used to amplify TCRbeta CDR3 regions from genomic DNA. On the authors' methods: Nucleated cell counts per sample were estimated from amplification of reference gene primers within the assay. To quantify the absolute abundance of each unique TCRbeta CDR3 rearrangement, sequence reads were collapsed and filtered. For each sample, productive Simpson clonality was calculated as the square root of Simpson's diversity index over productive rearrangements. Sourced from immuneACCESS, this table was stored by TCRdb with only in-frame sequences that have V and J called. A share of the clones is absent; for the studies checked, an unresolved V gene accounts for under half, and the remainder has no known explanation. The DNA gave D and trimming, while V, J and clone size come from that table. Counted in this sample were 230,000 or so clones; 80% to 85% of them appeared once. Together, the top ten hold about 3% of the sample.

Specimen: PBMCs or T cells enriched from blood (not recorded which). This sequence was found in a man aged 45-60 years who had recovered from COVID-19.

In nucleotides, the sequence is TGTGCCATCAGTGGAGGGTTTAATCAGCCCCAGCATTTT. Its protein is CAISGGFNQPQHF. The chain was built from TRBV10-3 and TRBJ1-5; the D gene identity is not certain. Between the V and J ends, shortened by 4 bases and 4 bases respectively, the junction contains 8 bases. The germline V gene supplies CDR1 ENHRY and CDR2 SYGVKD. Its CDR3 holds 13 amino acids, cysteine through phenylalanine. Of the read, only the CDR3 DNA is kept; its 39 bases are in frame from base 1.